The 6 T cell receptor beta chains in this list originate from one sample, sequenced in a study of cytomegalovirus exposure and HLA in healthy donors. Researchers ran the PCR with 60 Vbeta and 13 Jbeta primers. Here immunoSEQ multiplex PCR was the method, and the copy in TCRdb shows in-frame clones only, minus some. The sample records about 200,000 clones, around 77% being singletons. Sequencing was performed on PBMCs. These TCRs come from a woman between 25 and 40 years old in good health and CMV-seronegative.

The chain employs TRBV27 and TRBJ2-5; the D is unclear. The CDR3 runs to 14 residues. Trimming took off 5 bases at V and 5 bases at J, with 15 bases between the two ends. Germline V gene data show CDR1 as MNHEY and CDR2 as SMNVEV (reference sequence). The CDR3 region is CASSRPYETETQYF. In nucleotides, the CDR3 is TGTGCCAGCAGTCGACCTTACGAGACTGAGACCCAGTACTTC.

The V and J genes are TRBV9 and TRBJ1-5; D is perhaps TRBD1 (5 bases). There are 14 residues in the CDR3. Trimming left V 4 bases short and J 0 bases short, with 8 bases between. From germline, CDR1 is SGDLS and CDR2 YYNGEE. The DNA for the CDR3 is TGTGCCAGCAGCCCCAGGGATAGCAATCAGCCCCAGCATTTT. Protein product: CASSPRDSNQPQHF.

The chain carries TRBV27 and TRBJ2-3, with 8 positions matching TRBD2. The trim removed 1 base at V and 3 bases at J, leaving 6 bases unmatched. This CDR3 comprises 16 residues. From germline, CDR1 is MNHEY and CDR2 SMNVEV (reference sequence). The CDR3 nucleotides read TGTGCCAGCAGTTTATTGGCGGGGGGCCTGACAGATACGCAGTATTTT. As protein: CASSLLAGGLTDTQYF.

This clone has a handful of counts. The V call is TRBV11-2, the J call TRBJ2-7; 7 bases align to TRBD1. CDR3 size: 14 residues. Germline CDR1 reads SGHAT; CDR2 reads FQNNGV. Trimming took 3 bases from V and 2 from J; bases not matched to a gene: 4. CDR3 loop: CASSLRQGPYEQYF. For the CDR3, the DNA is TGTGCCAGCAGCTTGCGACAGGGTCCCTACGAGCAGTACTTC. The full variable domain, with the rest looked up from reference TRBV11-2 and TRBJ2-7, is EAGVAQSPRYKIIEKRQSVAFWCNPISGHATLYWYQQILGQGPKLLIQFQNNGVVDDSQLPKDRFSAERLKGVDSTLKIQPAKLEDSAVYLCASSLRQGPYEQYFGPGTRLTVT.

Concerning this clone: The junction shows a germline mismatch at one end, possibly a read error. The chain combines TRBV30 with TRBJ1-2, with 7 bases that match TRBD1. CDR1 GTSNPN and CDR2 SVGIG come from the germline V gene (reference sequence). This CDR3 contains 12 residues. Here the CDR3 reads CAWSAGQIIYPF. CDR3 nucleotide sequence: TGTGCCTGGAGCGCGGGACAGATCATCTACCCCTTC.

This clone occurred a few times. The chain has TRBV18 and TRBJ2-3, with a weak D call TRBD1 (5 bases). The CDR3 length is 12 residues. Trimming pared 10 bases from V and 1 base from J, leaving 9 bases between. Germline CDR1 reads KGHSH; CDR2 reads LQKENI. The CDR3 spells CATSTGTDTQYF. Here the CDR3 DNA reads TGTGCCACTTCGACAGGCACAGATACGCAGTATTTT.